A selection of T cell receptor beta chains follows, all from one sample in a study of monozygotic twins with inflammatory bowel disease. Each CDR3 protein gets one entry in TCRdb, which reprocessed the 5' RACE reads and gives no DNA. This repertoire includes approximately 400,000 distinct CDR3 sequences. Sequencing was performed on blood. The receptors come from a human donor with ulcerative colitis or Crohn's disease, or a healthy co-twin of an affected twin (not recorded which). Both conserved end residues are part of each CDR3.

CDR3aa	v_gene	j_gene
CSAQRTGRDLRNQPQHF	TRBV20-1	TRBJ1-5
CSVAGTQSTDTQYF	TRBV29-1	TRBJ2-3
CASSFSTSGDYNEQFF	TRBV5-1	TRBJ2-1
CASSRDKGNTEAFF	TRBV18	TRBJ1-1
CASSLDGGIYNEQFF	TRBV5-1	TRBJ2-1
CASSQGVGGTDTQYF	TRBV3-1	TRBJ2-3
CSANRDRRPYEQYF	TRBV20-1	TRBJ2-7
CASSGAGGWQETQYF	TRBV6-1	TRBJ2-5
CASSLTGVYNEQFF	TRBV5-1	TRBJ2-1
CASSLTSGSVTDTQYF	TRBV7-6	TRBJ2-3
CSARVAATYNEQFF	TRBV20-1	TRBJ2-1
CAWYPGPGANVLTF	TRBV30	TRBJ2-6
CSAEGHRGNEQFF	TRBV29-1	TRBJ2-1
CASALGFGEQFF	TRBV5-1	TRBJ2-1
CASNPPINRKETQYF	TRBV5-1	TRBJ2-5
CASSSPIDTEAFF	TRBV7-9	TRBJ1-1